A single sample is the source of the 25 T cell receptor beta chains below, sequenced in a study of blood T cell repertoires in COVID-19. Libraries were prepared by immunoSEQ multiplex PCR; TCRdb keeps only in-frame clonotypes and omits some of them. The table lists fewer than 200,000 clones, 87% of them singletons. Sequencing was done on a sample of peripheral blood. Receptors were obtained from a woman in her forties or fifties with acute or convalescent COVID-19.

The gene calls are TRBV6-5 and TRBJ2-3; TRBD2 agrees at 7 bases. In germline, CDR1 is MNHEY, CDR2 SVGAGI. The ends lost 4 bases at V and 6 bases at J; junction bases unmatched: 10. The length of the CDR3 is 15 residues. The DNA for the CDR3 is TGTGCCAGCAGTTCACCGGGACTACAAGGGGATACGCAGTATTTT. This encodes CASSSPGLQGDTQYF.

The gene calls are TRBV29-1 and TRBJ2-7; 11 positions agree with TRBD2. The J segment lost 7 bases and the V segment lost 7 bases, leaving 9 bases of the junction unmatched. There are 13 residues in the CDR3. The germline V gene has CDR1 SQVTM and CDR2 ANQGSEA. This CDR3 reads CSGVLAGVGEQYF. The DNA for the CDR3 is TGCAGCGGGGTACTAGCGGGAGTAGGAGAGCAGTACTTC.

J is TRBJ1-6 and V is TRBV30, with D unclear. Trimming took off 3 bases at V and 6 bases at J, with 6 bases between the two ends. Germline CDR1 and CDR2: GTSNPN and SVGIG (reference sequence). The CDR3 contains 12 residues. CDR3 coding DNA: TGTGCCTGGAGAGCCCCTAATTCACCCCTCCACTTT. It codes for CAWRAPNSPLHF.

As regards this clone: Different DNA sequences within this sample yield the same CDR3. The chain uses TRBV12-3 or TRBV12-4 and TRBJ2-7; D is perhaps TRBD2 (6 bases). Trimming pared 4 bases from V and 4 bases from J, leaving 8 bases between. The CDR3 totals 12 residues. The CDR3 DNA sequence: TGTGCCAGCAGTTCCGGGGGATACGAGCAGTACTTC. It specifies CASSSGGYEQYF.

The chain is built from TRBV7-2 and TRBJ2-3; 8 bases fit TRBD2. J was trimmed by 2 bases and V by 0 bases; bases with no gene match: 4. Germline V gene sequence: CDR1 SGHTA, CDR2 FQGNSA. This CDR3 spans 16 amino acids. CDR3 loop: CASSLAGGAPTDTQYF. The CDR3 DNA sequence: TGTGCCAGCAGCTTAGCCGGGGGGGCTCCCACAGATACGCAGTATTTT. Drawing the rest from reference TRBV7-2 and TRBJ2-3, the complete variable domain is GAGVSQSPSNKVTEKGKDVELRCDPISGHTALYWYRQSLGQGLEFLIYFQGNSAPDKSGLPSDRFSAERTGGSVSTLTIQRTQQEDSAVYLCASSLAGGAPTDTQYFGPGTRLTVL.

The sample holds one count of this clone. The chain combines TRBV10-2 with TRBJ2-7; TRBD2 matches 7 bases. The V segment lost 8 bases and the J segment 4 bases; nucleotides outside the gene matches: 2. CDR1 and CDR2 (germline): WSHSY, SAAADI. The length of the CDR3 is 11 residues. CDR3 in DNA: TGCGCCAGCTCGGGGGGTTACGAGCAGTACTTC. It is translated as CASSGGYEQYF.

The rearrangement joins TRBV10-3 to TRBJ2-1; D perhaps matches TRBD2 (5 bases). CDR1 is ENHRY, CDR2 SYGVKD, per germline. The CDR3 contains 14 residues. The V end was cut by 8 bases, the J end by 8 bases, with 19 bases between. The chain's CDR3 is CAIRGSHDTDEQFF. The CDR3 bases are TGTGCCATCCGGGGTAGCCATGATACGGATGAGCAGTTCTTC.

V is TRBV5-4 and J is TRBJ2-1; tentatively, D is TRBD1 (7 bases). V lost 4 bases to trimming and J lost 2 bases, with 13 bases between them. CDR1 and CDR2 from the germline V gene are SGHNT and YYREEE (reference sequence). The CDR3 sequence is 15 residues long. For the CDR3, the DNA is TGTGCCAGCAGCCCAGGGGGGCAGACCTACAATGAGCAGTTCTTC. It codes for CASSPGGQTYNEQFF.

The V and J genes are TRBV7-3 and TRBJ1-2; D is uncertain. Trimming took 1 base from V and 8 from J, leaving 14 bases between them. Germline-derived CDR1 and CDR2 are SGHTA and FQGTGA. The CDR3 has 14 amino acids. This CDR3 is CASSLNSVGEGYTF. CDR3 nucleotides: TGTGCCAGCAGCTTAAATTCAGTGGGCGAGGGCTACACCTTC.

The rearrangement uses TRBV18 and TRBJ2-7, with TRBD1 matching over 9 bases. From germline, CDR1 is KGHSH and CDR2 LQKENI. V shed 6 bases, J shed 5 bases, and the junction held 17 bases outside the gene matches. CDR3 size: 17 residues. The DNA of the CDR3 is TGTGCCAGCTCGCCCCAGGGACCGGGACAGGGAGTCAACGAGCAGTACTTC. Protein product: CASSPQGPGQGVNEQYF.

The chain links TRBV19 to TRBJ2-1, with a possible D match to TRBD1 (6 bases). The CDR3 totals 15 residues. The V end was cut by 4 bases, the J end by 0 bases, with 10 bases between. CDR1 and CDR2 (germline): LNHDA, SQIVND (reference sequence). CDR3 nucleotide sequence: TGTGCCAGTAGTACCCGAGGGGGCTCCTACAATGAGCAGTTCTTC. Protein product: CASSTRGGSYNEQFF.

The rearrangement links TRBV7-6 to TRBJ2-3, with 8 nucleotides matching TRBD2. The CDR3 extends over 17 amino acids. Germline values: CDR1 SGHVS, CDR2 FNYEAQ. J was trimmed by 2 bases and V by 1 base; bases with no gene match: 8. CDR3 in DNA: TGTGCCAGCAGCTTAGACGGGGGGGCCTCGGACACAGATACGCAGTATTTT. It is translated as CASSLDGGASDTDTQYF.

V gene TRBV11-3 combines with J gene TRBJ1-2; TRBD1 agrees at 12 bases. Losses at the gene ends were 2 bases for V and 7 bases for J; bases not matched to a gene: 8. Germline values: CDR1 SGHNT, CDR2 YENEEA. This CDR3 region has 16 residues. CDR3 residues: CASSLSLPGQGAGYTF. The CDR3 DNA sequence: TGTGCCAGCAGCTTATCATTACCGGGACAGGGGGCTGGCTACACCTTC.

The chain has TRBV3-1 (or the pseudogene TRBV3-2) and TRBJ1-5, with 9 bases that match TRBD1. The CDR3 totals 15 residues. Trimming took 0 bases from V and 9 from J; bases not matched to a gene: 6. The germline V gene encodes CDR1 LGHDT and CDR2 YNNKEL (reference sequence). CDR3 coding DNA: TGTGCCAGCAGCCAAGACTTGGGACAGGGAAGGCCCCAGCATTTT. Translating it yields CASSQDLGQGRPQHF.

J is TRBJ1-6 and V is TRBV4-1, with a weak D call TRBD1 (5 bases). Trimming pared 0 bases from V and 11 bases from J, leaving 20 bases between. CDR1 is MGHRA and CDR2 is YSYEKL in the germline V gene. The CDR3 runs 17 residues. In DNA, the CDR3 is TGCGCCAGCAGCCAAGATTTTGCGGGGCAGGGAAGGACACCCCTCCACTTT. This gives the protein CASSQDFAGQGRTPLHF.

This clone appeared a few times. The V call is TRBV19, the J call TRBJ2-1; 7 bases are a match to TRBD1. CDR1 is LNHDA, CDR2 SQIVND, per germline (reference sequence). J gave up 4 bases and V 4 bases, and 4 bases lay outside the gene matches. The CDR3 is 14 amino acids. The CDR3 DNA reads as TGTGCCAGTAGTACCGGGACAGCTTACAATGAGCAGTTCTTC. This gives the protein CASSTGTAYNEQFF.

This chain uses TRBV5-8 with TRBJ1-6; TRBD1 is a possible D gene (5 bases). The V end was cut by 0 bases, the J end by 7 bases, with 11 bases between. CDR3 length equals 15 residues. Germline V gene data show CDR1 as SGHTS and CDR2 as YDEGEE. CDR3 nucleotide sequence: TGTGCCAGCAGCTTGGGCGTAGGGGCCAATTCACCCCTCCACTTT. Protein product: CASSLGVGANSPLHF. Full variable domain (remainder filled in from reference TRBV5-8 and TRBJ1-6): EAGVTQSPTHLIKTRGQQATLRCSPISGHTSVYWYQQALGLGLQFLLWYDEGEERNRGNFPPRFSGRQFPNYSSELNVNALELEDSALYLCASSLGVGANSPLHFGNGTRLTVT.

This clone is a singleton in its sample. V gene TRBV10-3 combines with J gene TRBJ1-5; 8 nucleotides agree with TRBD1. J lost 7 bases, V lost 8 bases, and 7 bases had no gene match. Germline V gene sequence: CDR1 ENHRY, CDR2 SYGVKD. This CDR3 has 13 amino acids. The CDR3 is CAIGKDRAQPQHF. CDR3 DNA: TGTGCCATCGGCAAGGACAGGGCCCAGCCCCAGCATTTT.

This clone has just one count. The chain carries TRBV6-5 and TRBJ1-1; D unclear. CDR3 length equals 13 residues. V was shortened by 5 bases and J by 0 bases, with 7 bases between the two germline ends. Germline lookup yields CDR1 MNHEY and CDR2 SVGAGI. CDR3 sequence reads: CASSPLLNTEAFF. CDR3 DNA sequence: TGTGCCAGCAGTCCTTTATTGAACACTGAAGCTTTCTTT.

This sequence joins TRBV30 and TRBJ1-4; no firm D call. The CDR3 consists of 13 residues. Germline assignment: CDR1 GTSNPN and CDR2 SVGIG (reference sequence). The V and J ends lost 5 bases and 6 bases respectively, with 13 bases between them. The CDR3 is CAWYSLGYEKLFF. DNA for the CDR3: TGTGCCTGGTACAGCTTAGGCTATGAAAAACTGTTTTTT.

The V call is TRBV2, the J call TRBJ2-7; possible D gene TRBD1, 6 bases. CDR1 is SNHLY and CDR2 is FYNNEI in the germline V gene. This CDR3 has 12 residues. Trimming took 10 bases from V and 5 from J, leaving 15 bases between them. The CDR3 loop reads CATGQGLNEQYF. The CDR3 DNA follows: TGTGCCACTGGGCAGGGGCTTAACGAGCAGTACTTC.

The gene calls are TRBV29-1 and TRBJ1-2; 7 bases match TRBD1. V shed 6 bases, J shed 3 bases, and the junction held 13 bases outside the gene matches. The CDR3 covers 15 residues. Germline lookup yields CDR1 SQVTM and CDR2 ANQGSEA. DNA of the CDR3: TGCAGCGTCGGGACAGCTTTAGCCGATCACTATGGCTACACCTTC. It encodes CSVGTALADHYGYTF.

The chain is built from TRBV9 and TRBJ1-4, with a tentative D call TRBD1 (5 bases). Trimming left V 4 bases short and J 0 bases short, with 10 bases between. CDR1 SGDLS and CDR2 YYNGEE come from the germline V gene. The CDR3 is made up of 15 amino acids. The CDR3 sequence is CASSPDSATNEKLFF. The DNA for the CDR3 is TGTGCCAGCAGCCCCGACAGCGCAACTAATGAAAAACTGTTTTTT.

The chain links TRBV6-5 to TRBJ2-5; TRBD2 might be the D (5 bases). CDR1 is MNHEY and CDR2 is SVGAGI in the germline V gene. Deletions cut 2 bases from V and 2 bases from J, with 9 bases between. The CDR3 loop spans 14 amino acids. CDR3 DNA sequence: TGTGCCAGCAGTTACAGGCCGGGGCAAGAGACCCAGTACTTC. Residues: CASSYRPGQETQYF.

CDR3 in DNA: TGTGCCAGCAGTTCATCAGACAGGTTTGAAGTCAATGGCTACACCTTC. Its translation is CASSSSDRFEVNGYTF. The J gene is TRBJ1-2, the V gene TRBV6-6; a possible D gene is TRBD1 (6 bases). Germline assignment: CDR1 MNHNY and CDR2 SVGAGI (reference sequence). This CDR3 comprises 16 residues. V dropped 4 bases and J dropped 6 bases, with 21 bases sitting between them.